A selection of T cell receptor beta chains follows, all from one sample in a study of blood T cell repertoires in COVID-19. Here immunoSEQ multiplex PCR was the method, and the copy in TCRdb shows in-frame clones only, minus some. Of roughly 300,000 clones listed, 90% are singletons. Material: PBMCs or T cells enriched from blood (not recorded which). Receptors were obtained from a woman aged 25 to 45 who had recovered from COVID-19. Each CDR3 is given with its conserved first and last residue. D genes are given only for firm matches. Clone size, where shown, is once, few, many, or a class for clones that have expanded.

D	length	V	J	size	DNA	CDR3
-	14	TRBV7-3	TRBJ2-2	once	TGTGCCAGCAGCACTACTTCGGGCACCGGGGAGCTGTTTTTT	CASSTTSGTGELFF
TRBD2	17	TRBV4-3	TRBJ2-1	-	TGCGCCAGCAGCCAAGGCACTAGCGGAGGAACCTACAATGAGCAGTTCTTC	CASSQGTSGGTYNEQFF
-	18	TRBV18	TRBJ2-4	-	TGTGCCAGCTCACCAGGAGTCGCGGGCATACTAGCCAAAAACATTCAGTACTTC	CASSPGVAGILAKNIQYF
-	16	TRBV1	TRBJ1-1	-	TGCACCAGCAGCCGGACAGATTGGCTGGCACACACTGAAGCTTTCTTT	CTSSRTDWLAHTEAFF
-	14	TRBV7-9	TRBJ1-2	-	TGTGCCAGCAGCCACCCGCCTGGAGCTTATGGCTACACCTTC	CASSHPPGAYGYTF
-	13	TRBV6-5	TRBJ1-1	once	TGTGCCAGCAGTCGAGCGGGGGACACTGAAGCTTTCTTT	CASSRAGDTEAFF
-	12	TRBV6-2/TRBV6-3	TRBJ2-7	-	TGTGCCAGCAGTTTGACAACCTACGAGCAGTACTTC	CASSLTTYEQYF
-	14	TRBV24-1	TRBJ2-3	-	TGTGCCACCAGTGCACTTACTAGCACAGATACGCAGTATTTT	CATSALTSTDTQYF
TRBD2	17	TRBV29-1	TRBJ2-1	-	TGCAGCGTCCCGGTCAAAGGGCTAGCGGGATACTTCAATGAGCAGTTCTTC	CSVPVKGLAGYFNEQFF
TRBD2	15	TRBV7-9	TRBJ2-1	-	TGTGCCAGCAGCTTTAGCGGGAGCTCCTACAATGAGCAGTTCTTC	CASSFSGSSYNEQFF
-	12	TRBV6-5	TRBJ1-2	-	TGTGCCAGCAGCGGACTTAACTATGGCTACACCTTC	CASSGLNYGYTF
TRBD1	15	TRBV28	TRBJ2-3	-	TGTGCCAGCAGCTCCACAGGGGCGGTAGGGAATACGCAGTATTTT	CASSSTGAVGNTQYF
TRBD2	16	TRBV6-6	TRBJ2-3	-	TGTGCCAGCAGTTTGACTAGCGGGAGGTTCGCAGATACGCAGTATTTT	CASSLTSGRFADTQYF
-	12	TRBV10-3	TRBJ2-7	-	TGTGCCATCAGTGAGTCGGGGGGCGAGCAGTACTTC	CAISESGGEQYF
TRBD1	15	TRBV19	TRBJ1-2	-	TGTGCCAGTAGTATAGAAAGGGACAGGCGCTATGGCTACACCTTC	CASSIERDRRYGYTF
-	13	TRBV6-5	TRBJ2-3	-	TGTGCCAGCAGTTACTCGAGGGCGGATACGCAGTATTTT	CASSYSRADTQYF
-	15	TRBV19	TRBJ2-7	-	TGTGCCAGTAGTATAGATCCAGGACAACCTTACGAGCAGTACTTC	CASSIDPGQPYEQYF
-	16	TRBV6-5	TRBJ2-7	once	TGTGCCAGCAGTTACTCTGGAATGAGGGCCGCCTACGAGCAGTACTTC	CASSYSGMRAAYEQYF
-	14	TRBV7-9	TRBJ1-4	-	TGTGCCAGCAGCCAGATTACAGCTAATGAAAAACTGTTTTTT	CASSQITANEKLFF
-	15	TRBV24-1	TRBJ1-2	-	TGTGCCACCAGTGATTCGCCTGGAGCTAACTATGGCTACACCTTC	CATSDSPGANYGYTF
-	14	TRBV13	TRBJ1-3	-	TGTGCCAGCAGCTCGAGTATCTCTGGAAACACCATATATTTT	CASSSSISGNTIYF
-	15	TRBV14	TRBJ1-2	-	TGTGCCAGCAGCCAAGAACTAGAGGGAAGAGGGGGCTACACCTTC	CASSQELEGRGGYTF
TRBD2	15	TRBV5-1	TRBJ2-7	-	TGCGCCAGCAGCTTGGCTAGCGGGAGTTTCAACGAGCAGTACTTC	CASSLASGSFNEQYF
TRBD1	14	TRBV5-1	TRBJ2-5	-	TGCGCCAGCAGCCTTGATGACAGGGGGAAGACCCAGTACTTC	CASSLDDRGKTQYF
TRBD1	15	TRBV7-6	TRBJ2-5	-	TGTGCCAGCAGCCCAGGGACAGGGGGTGGGGAGACCCAGTACTTC	CASSPGTGGGETQYF
TRBD2	16	TRBV4-3	TRBJ2-2	-	TGCGCCAGCAGCCAAGGGAATAGCGGGGACACCGGGGAGCTGTTTTTT	CASSQGNSGDTGELFF
TRBD1	14	TRBV19	TRBJ1-2	-	TGTGCCAGTAGTATTAACAGGGGAAGCTATGGCTACACCTTC	CASSINRGSYGYTF
TRBD2	15	TRBV10-3	TRBJ2-1	once	TGTGCCATCAGTGGGGAACTGGCTAGCGGAAGCCAAAAGTTCTTC	CAISGELASGSQKFF
TRBD2	14	TRBV9	TRBJ2-2	-	TGTGCCAGCAGCTCCGGGGGGGGATCCGGGGAGCTGTTTTTT	CASSSGGGSGELFF
-	13	TRBV19	TRBJ1-1	-	TGTGCCAGTAGTACTTATACAGGGAATGGAGGTTTCTTT	CASSTYTGNGGFF
TRBD1	20	TRBV3-1/TRBV3-2	TRBJ2-1	-	TGTGCCAGCAGCCAAGACCGAACATACAGGGGGCGCCTTTCCTACAATGAGCAGTTCTTC	CASSQDRTYRGRLSYNEQFF
TRBD1	18	TRBV18	TRBJ1-5	-	TGTGCCAGCTCAAAACCACGTATTCCGGGACAGGGGATCGAGCCCCAGCATTTT	CASSKPRIPGQGIEPQHF
TRBD2	15	TRBV29-1	TRBJ2-1	-	TGCAGCGTTGAAGGTGGACTAGGAATCTACAATGAGCAGTTCTTC	CSVEGGLGIYNEQFF
-	14	TRBV5-5	TRBJ2-1	-	TGTGCCAGCACTCTCCCGGGATTGTACAATGAGCAGTTCTTC	CASTLPGLYNEQFF
TRBD2	15	TRBV11-1	TRBJ2-1	-	TGTGCCAGCAGCTTAGAAGGGTTAGCGGGTAATGAGCAGTTCTTC	CASSLEGLAGNEQFF
TRBD1	14	TRBV6-5	TRBJ1-2	once	TGTGCCAGCAGTCAATCCGACAGGGGCTATGGCTACACCTTC	CASSQSDRGYGYTF
TRBD2	14	TRBV9	TRBJ2-5	-	TGTGCCAGCAGCATTAGCGGGAGAGCGGAGACCCAGTACTTC	CASSISGRAETQYF
-	17	TRBV6-7	TRBJ1-5	-	TGTGCCAGCAGTTACTCGAGCTCAGGGGTTTGCAATCAGCCCCAGCATTTT	CASSYSSSGVCNQPQHF
TRBD2	13	TRBV28	TRBJ2-3	-	TGTGCCAGCAGTTTAGGGGGGGAAGATGCGCAGTATTTT	CASSLGGEDAQYF
TRBD1	16	TRBV5-1	TRBJ1-6	-	TGCGCCAGCAGCCTAACGGGACAGGGATCCAATTCACCCCTCCACTTT	CASSLTGQGSNSPLHF
TRBD1	13	TRBV28	TRBJ2-7	-	TGTGCTCATGCGGACAGGGGAGACTACGAGCAGTACTTC	CAHADRGDYEQYF
TRBD2	14	TRBV10-2	TRBJ2-7	-	TGCGCCAGCAGATTAGCGGGAGGGGACTACGAGCAGTACTTC	CASRLAGGDYEQYF
TRBD1	16	TRBV7-8	TRBJ2-2	-	TGTGCCAGCAGCTTTCGCACAGGGGGCGCCCCCGGGGAGCTGTTTTTT	CASSFRTGGAPGELFF
-	17	TRBV7-2	TRBJ1-6	-	TGTGCCAGCAGCTTAATGGGGAGGGGCTCCAATAATTCACCCCTCCACTTT	CASSLMGRGSNNSPLHF
TRBD2	15	TRBV11-2	TRBJ2-3	-	TGTGCCAGCCTTACCGGGGGGGGGATGGGAGATACGCAGTATTTT	CASLTGGGMGDTQYF